Listed here are 9 T cell receptor beta chains from one sample, sequenced in a study of blood T cell repertoires in COVID-19. Some clones are missing from TCRdb's copy, which holds only in-frame ones; the method was immunoSEQ multiplex PCR. Among 300,000 or so clones listed, approximately 89% were seen once. Sequencing input: peripheral blood. The source is a woman aged 25-40 years with COVID-19, enrolled during active disease.

The chain joins TRBV10-1 to TRBJ2-3; D perhaps matches TRBD2 (5 bases). This CDR3 comprises 15 residues. The germline V and J ends were trimmed by 8 bases and 1 base, with 16 bases remaining between them. CDR1 and CDR2 from the germline V gene are WNHNN and SYGVQD (reference sequence). CDR3 sequence (DNA): TGCGCCAGCGGGAGCGGCTCGGCGGGCACAGATACGCAGTATTTT. Protein: CASGSGSAGTDTQYF.

J is TRBJ1-3 and V is TRBV25-1, with D perhaps matching TRBD1 (6 bases). CDR3 length: 16 amino acids. V dropped 0 bases and J dropped 3 bases, with 12 bases sitting between them. Germline CDR1 and CDR2: MGHDK and SYGVNS. The DNA of the CDR3 is TGTGCCAGCAGTGAATATTGGCCAGGGGATGGAAACACCATATATTTT. Translating gives CASSEYWPGDGNTIYF.

V gene TRBV11-2 combines with J gene TRBJ2-3; D ambiguous. CDR3 length equals 12 residues. V lost 0 bases to trimming and J lost 6 bases, with 4 bases between them. Germline CDR1 is SGHAT and CDR2 is FQNNGV. CDR3 amino acids: CASSLDRDTQYF. The CDR3, as DNA: TGTGCCAGCAGCTTAGATCGGGATACGCAGTATTTT.

The genes are TRBV29-1 and TRBJ2-2, with TRBD1 matching 9 bases. V gave up 7 bases and J gave up 2 bases; unmatched junction bases: 5. The CDR3 is 14 amino acids. The germline V gene encodes CDR1 SQVTM and CDR2 ANQGSEA. DNA for the CDR3: TGCAGCGCACTGACAGGGGGTAACACCGGGGAGCTGTTTTTT. This encodes CSALTGGNTGELFF.

The rearrangement joins TRBV7-2 to TRBJ1-1; maybe TRBD1 (6 bases). Trimming removed 0 bases at V and 11 bases at J, with 16 bases between. Germline CDR1 SGHTA, CDR2 FQGNSA. The CDR3 loop spans 14 amino acids. CDR3 amino acids: CASSLAGGAKRAFF. In DNA form, the CDR3 reads TGTGCCAGCAGCTTAGCGGGGGGGGCTAAGCGGGCTTTCTTT. The whole variable domain, filled in from reference TRBV7-2 and TRBJ1-1, reads GAGVSQSPSNKVTEKGKDVELRCDPISGHTALYWYRQSLGQGLEFLIYFQGNSAPDKSGLPSDRFSAERTGGSVSTLTIQRTQQEDSAVYLCASSLAGGAKRAFFGQGTRLTVV.

This chain links TRBV6-5 with TRBJ2-7, with 10 nucleotides matching TRBD1. From germline, CDR1 is MNHEY and CDR2 SVGAGI. Losses at the gene ends were 0 bases for V and 5 bases for J; bases not matched to a gene: 7. This CDR3 is 16 amino acids long. The chain's CDR3 is CASSYSGQGRVDEQYF. The DNA of the CDR3 is TGTGCCAGCAGTTACTCGGGACAGGGGAGAGTTGACGAGCAGTACTTC.

This sequence joins TRBV7-8 and TRBJ1-4; D is ambiguous. Per germline, CDR1 SGHVS and CDR2 FQNEAQ. Trimming pared 5 bases from V and 5 bases from J, leaving 18 bases between. The CDR3 has 16 amino acids. The CDR3 DNA reads TGTGCCAGCAGCCTTCTCCTAGGCAGTTTCAATGAAAAACTGTTTTTT. It encodes CASSLLLGSFNEKLFF.

The chain employs TRBV6-1 and TRBJ1-5, with a possible D match to TRBD1 (6 bases). The CDR3 is 14 residues long. Per germline, CDR1 MNHNS and CDR2 SASEGT. V was shortened by 1 base and J by 5 bases, with 9 bases between the two germline ends. The chain's CDR3 is CASSEDDRYQPQHF. The CDR3 nucleotides read TGTGCCAGCAGTGAAGATGACAGGTATCAGCCCCAGCATTTT.

The gene calls are TRBV25-1 and TRBJ1-1; TRBD1 aligns across 8 bases. The germline V gene encodes CDR1 MGHDK and CDR2 SYGVNS. The CDR3 contains 17 residues. V lost 7 bases and J lost 6; bases outside the gene matches: 19. The CDR3 DNA sequence: TGTGCCAGCACACATGAGGACAGGGCCAAGTTAGTATCTGAAGCTTTCTTT. Translating gives CASTHEDRAKLVSEAFF.